This T cell receptor (beta chain) was identified in a study of blood T cells in healthy people across ages. Primers used in a second PCR of roughly 6 to 12 cycles were a sample-barcoded 5' primer and a J-beta primer mix. TCRdb called the 5' RACE reads again in MiXCR, with one record for every CDR3 protein. Among roughly 1,500,000 distinct CDR3 sequences listed, 30% to 40% were seen once. CDR1 GTSNPN and CDR2 SVGIG come from the germline V gene (reference sequence). CDR3 length: 13 amino acids. The ends were cut back, 0 bases at V and 0 bases at J, with 6 bases in the middle. Comment on this clonotype: Lacking the conserved final phenylalanine or tryptophan, this CDR3 likely reflects a read error.

The receptor's source is a woman aged 25 to 45 in good health. The sample taken for sequencing was blood. The chain is built from TRBV30 and TRBJ2-7; D gene unclear. This CDR3 reads CAWSVRISYEQYC. The CDR3 DNA follows: TGTGCCTGGAGTGTACGGATCTCCTACGAGCAGTACTGC.